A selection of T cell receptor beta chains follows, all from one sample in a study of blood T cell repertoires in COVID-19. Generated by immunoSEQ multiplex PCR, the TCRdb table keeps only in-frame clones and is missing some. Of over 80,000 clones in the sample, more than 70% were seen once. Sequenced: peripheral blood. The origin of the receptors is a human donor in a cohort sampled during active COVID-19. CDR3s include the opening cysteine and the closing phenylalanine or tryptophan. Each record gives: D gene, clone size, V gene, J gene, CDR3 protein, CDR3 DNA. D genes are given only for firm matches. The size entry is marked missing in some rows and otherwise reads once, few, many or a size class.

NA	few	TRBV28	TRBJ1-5	CASSLYGLGAGPQHF	TGTGCCAGCAGTTTATATGGGCTTGGGGCCGGACCCCAGCATTTT
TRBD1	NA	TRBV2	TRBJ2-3	CASSRDSLQSTDTQYF	TGTGCCAGCAGTCGGGACAGCCTTCAAAGCACAGATACGCAGTATTTT
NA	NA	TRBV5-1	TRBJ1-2	CASSLSVRAEGYTF	TGCGCCAGCAGCTTGTCTGTCCGCGCGGAGGGCTACACCTTC
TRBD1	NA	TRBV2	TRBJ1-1	CASEDRASTEAFF	TGTGCCAGCGAGGACAGGGCCTCCACTGAAGCTTTCTTT
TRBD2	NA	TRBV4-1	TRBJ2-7	CASSQGEIAGGTYEQYF	TGCGCCAGCAGCCAGGGAGAAATAGCGGGAGGGACCTACGAGCAGTACTTC
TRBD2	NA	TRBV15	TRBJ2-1	CATSRGTSGSSYNEQFF	TGTGCCACCAGCAGAGGGACTAGCGGGAGCTCCTACAATGAGCAGTTCTTC
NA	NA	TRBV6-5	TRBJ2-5	CASSRETQYF	TGTGCCAGCAGCCGAGAGACCCAGTACTTC
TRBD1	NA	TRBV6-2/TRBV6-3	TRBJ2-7	CASSRQGNEQYF	TGTGCCAGCAGCCGACAGGGGAACGAGCAGTACTTC
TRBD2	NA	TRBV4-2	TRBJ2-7	CASSQEAAGDYEQYF	TGTGCCAGCAGCCAAGAGGCAGCGGGGGACTACGAGCAGTACTTC
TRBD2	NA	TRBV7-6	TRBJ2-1	CASSLLRSGRVNEQFF	TGTGCCAGCAGCTTACTCCGTAGCGGGAGGGTTAATGAGCAGTTCTTC
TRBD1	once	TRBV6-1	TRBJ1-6	CASSEYQDRANSPLHF	TGTGCCAGCAGTGAATATCAGGACAGGGCCAATTCACCCCTCCACTTT
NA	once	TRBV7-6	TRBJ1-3	CASSLAGGNGNTIYF	TGTGCCAGCAGCTTAGCCGGGGGAAATGGAAACACCATATATTTT
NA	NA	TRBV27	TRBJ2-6	CASSDDSSGANVLTF	TGTGCCAGCAGCGACGACAGCTCTGGGGCCAACGTCCTGACTTTC
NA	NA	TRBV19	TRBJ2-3	CASRVRTGTDTQYF	TGTGCCAGTAGGGTGCGAACTGGCACAGATACGCAGTATTTT
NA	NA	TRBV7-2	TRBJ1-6	CASSRSGNSPLHF	TGTGCCAGCAGTAGGTCAGGGAATTCACCCCTCCACTTT
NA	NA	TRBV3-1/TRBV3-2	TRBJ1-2	CASSLRGGQPNYGYTF	TGTGCCAGCAGCCTCCGGGGTGGGCAGCCTAACTATGGCTACACCTTC
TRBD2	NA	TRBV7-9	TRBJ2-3	CATTAGDKTDTQYF	TGTGCCACCACGGCGGGAGATAAAACAGATACGCAGTATTTT
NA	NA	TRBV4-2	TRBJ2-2	CASSQDQAPGELFF	TGTGCCAGCAGCCAAGATCAGGCGCCCGGGGAGCTGTTTTTT
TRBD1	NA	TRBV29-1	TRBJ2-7	CSAWVGQGAYEQYF	TGCAGCGCCTGGGTGGGACAGGGGGCGTACGAGCAGTACTTC
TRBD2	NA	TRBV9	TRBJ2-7	CASSPAGGAASEQYF	TGTGCCAGCAGCCCCGCGGGGGGAGCGGCAAGCGAGCAGTACTTC
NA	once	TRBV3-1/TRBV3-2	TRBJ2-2	CASSPYEGAGELFF	TGTGCCAGCAGCCCATACGAGGGGGCCGGGGAGCTGTTTTTT
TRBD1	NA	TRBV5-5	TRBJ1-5	CASSLAGQGGQPQHF	TGTGCCAGCAGCTTAGCAGGACAGGGCGGGCAGCCCCAGCATTTT
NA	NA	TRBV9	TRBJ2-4	CASSVGMGMAVDRRIENIQYF	TGTGCCAGCAGCGTAGGTATGGGGATGGCCGTCGACAGGAGAATTGAAAACATTCAGTACTTC
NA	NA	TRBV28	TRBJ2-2	CASSFRAGELFF	TGTGCCAGCAGTTTTCGTGCCGGGGAGCTGTTTTTT
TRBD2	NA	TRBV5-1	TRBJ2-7	CASSSPGLAGEDEQYF	TGCGCCAGCAGCTCCCCGGGACTAGCGGGAGAGGATGAGCAGTACTTC
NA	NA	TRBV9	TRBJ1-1	CASSAGTFNTEAFF	TGTGCCAGCAGCGCAGGGACATTCAACACTGAAGCTTTCTTT
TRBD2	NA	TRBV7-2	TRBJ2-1	CASSLVATSSSNEQFF	TGTGCCAGCAGCTTAGTCGCGACTAGCTCCTCAAATGAGCAGTTCTTC
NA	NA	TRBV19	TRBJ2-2	CASSASRDSYTGELFF	TGTGCCAGTAGTGCCTCCCGGGACTCGTACACCGGGGAGCTGTTTTTT
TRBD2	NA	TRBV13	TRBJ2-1	CASGGLVGGGPTAYNEQFF	TGTGCCAGCGGTGGTTTAGTGGGGGGAGGGCCCACGGCCTACAATGAGCAGTTCTTC
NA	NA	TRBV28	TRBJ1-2	CASSSVVKLGGYTF	TGTGCCAGCTCCTCGGTTGTCAAGCTGGGCGGCTACACCTTC
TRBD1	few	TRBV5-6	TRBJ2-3	CASTQSSGGPTDTQYF	TGTGCCAGCACCCAAAGTTCAGGGGGCCCGACAGATACGCAGTATTTT
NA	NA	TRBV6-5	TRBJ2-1	CASSPSYRVRDEQFF	TGTGCCAGCAGTCCATCATACAGGGTTCGGGATGAGCAGTTCTTC
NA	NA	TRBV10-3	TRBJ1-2	CAIQGDYGYTF	TGTGCCATACAGGGAGACTATGGCTACACCTTC
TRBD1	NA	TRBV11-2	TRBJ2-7	CASRSGQGAYEQYF	TGTGCCAGCAGATCTGGGCAGGGGGCCTACGAGCAGTACTTC
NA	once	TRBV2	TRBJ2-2	CASSSRSSMDTGELFF	TGTGCCAGCAGTTCCCGGAGTAGCATGGACACCGGGGAGCTGTTTTTT
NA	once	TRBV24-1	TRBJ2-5	CATSDIGGPQETQYF	TGTGCCACCAGTGATATTGGCGGGCCCCAAGAGACCCAGTACTTC
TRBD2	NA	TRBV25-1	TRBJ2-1	CASMGRGRLQNEQFF	TGTGCCAGCATGGGTCGCGGGAGGCTCCAGAATGAGCAGTTCTTC
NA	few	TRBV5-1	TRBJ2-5	CASSFLSVETQYF	TGCGCCAGCAGCTTTTTATCGGTAGAGACCCAGTACTTC
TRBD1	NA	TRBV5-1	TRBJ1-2	CASSLDRGTNYGYTF	TGCGCCAGCAGCTTGGACAGGGGCACCAATTATGGCTACACCTTC
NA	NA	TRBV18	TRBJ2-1	CASSPPSVAHNEQFF	TGTGCCAGCTCACCACCGTCAGTGGCCCACAATGAGCAGTTCTTC
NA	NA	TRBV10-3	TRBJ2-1	CAISDQLVLERNEQFF	TGTGCCATCAGTGACCAATTAGTACTAGAAAGGAATGAGCAGTTCTTC
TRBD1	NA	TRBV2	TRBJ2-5	CASSRDSQETQYF	TGTGCCAGCAGCCGGGACAGTCAAGAGACCCAGTACTTC
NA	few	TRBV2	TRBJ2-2	CASSATSGELFF	TGTGCCAGCTCCGCCACATCCGGGGAGCTGTTTTTT
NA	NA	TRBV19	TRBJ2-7	CASQGSYEQYF	TGTGCCAGTCAGGGCTCCTACGAGCAGTACTTC
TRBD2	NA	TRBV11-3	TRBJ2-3	CASSYGPREGGTDTQYF	TGTGCCAGCAGCTACGGCCCTCGGGAGGGGGGGACAGATACGCAGTATTTT
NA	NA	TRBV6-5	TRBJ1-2	CASSPRYTNGYTF	TGTGCCAGCAGCCCCCGATATACTAATGGCTACACCTTC
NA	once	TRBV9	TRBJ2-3	CASSVTDSTDTQYF	TGTGCCAGCAGCGTAACAGATAGCACAGATACGCAGTATTTT
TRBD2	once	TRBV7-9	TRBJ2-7	CASSPHRSGRQSEQYF	TGTGCCAGCAGCCCCCACCGTAGCGGGAGGCAAAGCGAGCAGTACTTC
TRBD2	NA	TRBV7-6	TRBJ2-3	CASSLNLAGVPDTQYF	TGTGCCAGCAGCTTAAATCTAGCGGGAGTACCAGATACGCAGTATTTT
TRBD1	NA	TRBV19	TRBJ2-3	CASSIDHRGRDTQYF	TGTGCCAGTAGTATAGATCACAGGGGGCGAGATACGCAGTATTTT
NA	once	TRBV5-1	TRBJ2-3	CASSPRGATDTQYF	TGCGCCAGCAGCCCTCGAGGCGCCACAGATACGCAGTATTTT
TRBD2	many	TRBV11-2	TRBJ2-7	CASSLDQGTSGLSYEQYF	TGTGCCAGCAGCTTAGATCAGGGGACTAGCGGACTCTCCTACGAGCAGTACTTC
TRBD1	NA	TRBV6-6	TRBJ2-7	CASSSKDRSSYEQYF	TGTGCCAGCAGCAGTAAGGACAGGAGCTCCTACGAGCAGTACTTC